These T cell receptor beta chains were read from a single sample in a study of OX40 agonist ivuxolimab in advanced cancers. Assay used: immunoSEQ multiplex PCR; TCRdb lists only in-frame clones, some missing. The sample shows roughly 40,000 clones, over 80% of them seen only once. Sequencing used CD4+ or CD8+ T cells sorted from blood, obtained in a trial of the OX40 agonist ivuxolimab. These receptors all stem from an adult with an advanced solid tumor such as melanoma, head and neck, liver or kidney cancer. The CDR3 runs from the conserved cysteine through the conserved F or W. Fields, in order: J gene, V gene, D gene, clone size, CDR3 protein, CDR3 DNA. The D gene is left open where the match is weak. A row's size may be missing; if present it is once, few, many or a size class.

TRBJ2-7 TRBV10-3 - - CAISEGRGSYEQYF TGTGCCATCAGTGAAGGGCGGGGTTCGTACGAGCAGTACTTC
TRBJ2-1 TRBV7-9 TRBD2 - CASSFVGTSASNEQFF TGTGCCAGCAGCTTTGTCGGGACTAGCGCTTCCAATGAGCAGTTCTTC
TRBJ2-5 TRBV4-1 - - CASSHLFAGSQETQYF TGCGCCAGCAGCCACCTTTTTGCGGGAAGCCAAGAGACCCAGTACTTC
TRBJ1-1 TRBV6-5 TRBD1 - CASRMDRESTEAFF TGTGCCAGCAGAATGGACAGGGAGTCCACTGAAGCTTTCTTT
TRBJ1-5 TRBV5-6 TRBD1 - CASSLGRGHQPQHF TGTGCCAGCAGCTTGGGCAGGGGGCATCAGCCCCAGCATTTT
TRBJ2-7 TRBV10-3 - - CAISESGIYEQYF TGTGCCATCAGTGAGTCCGGAATCTACGAGCAGTACTTC
TRBJ2-7 TRBV7-2 - - CASSWGLGYEQYF TGTGCCAGCAGCTGGGGGCTGGGCTACGAGCAGTACTTC
TRBJ2-3 TRBV27 - - CASSFRGVRSTDTQYF TGTGCCAGCAGTTTTCGGGGAGTTCGAAGCACAGATACGCAGTATTTT
TRBJ2-1 TRBV27 - once CASSSAGERNEQFF TGTGCCAGCAGTTCCGCAGGAGAACGGAATGAGCAGTTCTTC
TRBJ2-7 TRBV7-6 TRBD1 - CASSVGTGVYEQYF TGTGCCAGCAGCGTCGGGACAGGGGTGTACGAGCAGTACTTC
TRBJ1-4 TRBV5-4 - - CASSLDAGHEKLFF TGTGCCAGCAGCTTGGATGCGGGGCATGAAAAACTGTTTTTT
TRBJ2-1 TRBV19 TRBD2 - CASSVAGDRYNEQFF TGTGCCAGTAGTGTAGCGGGAGACCGATACAATGAGCAGTTCTTC
TRBJ1-5 TRBV5-6 TRBD1 - CASSAGQGNQPQHF TGTGCCAGCAGCGCGGGACAGGGTAATCAGCCCCAGCATTTT
TRBJ1-1 TRBV13 - - CASSRGQRSNTEAFF TGTGCCAGCAGCCGCGGACAGAGATCGAACACTGAAGCTTTCTTT
TRBJ2-3 TRBV5-6 - - CASSLQGAYTDTQYF TGTGCCAGCAGCTTGCAAGGGGCCTACACAGATACGCAGTATTTT
TRBJ1-1 TRBV11-3 - - CASSFEPQGEAFF TGTGCCAGCAGCTTTGAACCGCAGGGTGAAGCTTTCTTT
TRBJ1-3 TRBV4-1 - - CASSQNLNSGNTIYF TGCGCCAGCAGCCAAAATTTGAACTCTGGAAACACCATATATTTT
TRBJ1-1 TRBV5-4 TRBD1 - CASSLGLGQGLNTEAFF TGTGCCAGCAGCTTGGGATTAGGACAGGGGTTGAACACTGAAGCTTTCTTT
TRBJ2-3 TRBV27 - - CASRFGGRATDTQYF TGTGCCAGCAGGTTTGGGGGGAGAGCCACAGATACGCAGTATTTT
TRBJ2-7 TRBV5-1 TRBD2 - CASSSAAGVSYEQYF TGCGCCAGCAGCTCCGCGGCGGGAGTCTCCTACGAGCAGTACTTC
TRBJ1-4 TRBV4-3 - - CASSRVNLATNEKLFF TGCGCCAGCAGCCGGGTGAACCTTGCAACTAATGAAAAACTGTTTTTT
TRBJ1-1 TRBV11-2 - few CASMPGNTEAFF TGTGCCAGCATGCCTGGAAACACTGAAGCTTTCTTT
TRBJ2-5 TRBV4-1 - - CASSQLGWETQYF TGCGCCAGCAGCCAATTAGGGTGGGAGACCCAGTACTTC
TRBJ1-1 TRBV5-6 - - CASSLGLNTEAFF TGTGCCAGCAGCTTGGGGTTAAACACTGAAGCTTTCTTT
TRBJ2-7 TRBV4-1 TRBD1 few CASSQEGQGYEQYF TGCGCCAGCAGCCAAGAAGGACAGGGGTACGAGCAGTACTTC
TRBJ2-7 TRBV7-9 TRBD1 - CASSLATGPYYEQYF TGTGCCAGCAGCTTAGCGACAGGGCCGTACTACGAGCAGTACTTC
TRBJ1-4 TRBV9 - - CASNEDGGRNEKLFF TGTGCCAGCAATGAGGACGGGGGGCGTAACGAAAAACTGTTTTTT
TRBJ2-5 TRBV27 - - CASSPHGEETQYF TGTGCCAGCAGTCCCCATGGAGAAGAGACCCAGTACTTC
TRBJ2-1 TRBV7-3 - - CASSLYPPNEQFF TGTGCCAGCAGCTTATACCCCCCCAATGAGCAGTTCTTC
TRBJ2-7 TRBV14 - - CASSYSGQPYEQYF TGTGCCAGCAGTTACTCCGGACAGCCCTACGAGCAGTACTTC
TRBJ1-3 TRBV6-5 - few CASSSGASIYF TGTGCCAGCAGTAGTGGGGCCTCCATATATTTT
TRBJ2-7 TRBV11-2 - - CASSKYEQYF TGTGCCAGCAGCAAATACGAGCAGTACTTC
TRBJ2-6 TRBV30 - - CAWRPPLGPVSGANVLTF TGTGCCTGGAGGCCACCGTTGGGGCCCGTCTCTGGGGCCAACGTCCTGACTTTC
TRBJ1-2 TRBV4-1 - - CASSQDISEFHLYGYTF TGCGCCAGCAGCCAAGATATTTCAGAGTTCCACCTCTATGGCTACACCTTC
TRBJ1-5 TRBV29-1 - - CSVEVAGDQPQHF TGCAGCGTTGAGGTGGCAGGGGATCAGCCCCAGCATTTT
TRBJ1-5 TRBV28 TRBD1 - CASSPTGTSNQPQHF TGTGCCAGCAGCCCGACAGGGACCAGCAATCAGCCCCAGCATTTT
TRBJ2-7 TRBV11-2 - - CASSLEPKYEQYF TGTGCCAGCAGCTTAGAGCCCAAATACGAGCAGTACTTC
TRBJ2-7 TRBV4-3 TRBD2 medium-sized CASSQDTSGRLYEQYF TGCGCCAGCAGCCAAGATACTAGCGGGAGGCTGTACGAGCAGTACTTC
TRBJ2-7 TRBV30 TRBD2 - CAWSVQLAGHEQYF TGTGCCTGGAGTGTACAACTAGCGGGGCACGAGCAGTACTTC
TRBJ2-5 TRBV7-6 TRBD1 - CASSPGQGAEEQYF TGTGCCAGCAGCCCCGGACAGGGGGCGGAAGAGCAGTACTTC
TRBJ1-5 TRBV6-5 - - CASSYGWANQPQHF TGTGCCAGCAGTTACGGGTGGGCCAATCAGCCCCAGCATTTT
TRBJ2-2 TRBV13 - - CASSLTRGSGELFF TGTGCCAGCAGCTTAACAAGAGGGTCCGGGGAGCTGTTTTTT
TRBJ2-3 TRBV21-1 - - CASSLRKVPDKDTQYF TGTGCCAGCAGCCTCAGGAAGGTCCCAGATAAAGATACGCAGTATTTT
TRBJ2-5 TRBV13 - - CASSQNGETQYF TGTGCCAGCAGCCAAAACGGGGAGACCCAGTACTTC
TRBJ2-2 TRBV27 - - CASKQSGTNTGELFF TGTGCCAGCAAACAAAGCGGAACGAACACCGGGGAGCTGTTTTTT
TRBJ1-1 TRBV30 - - CAWSPAGNTEAFF TGTGCCTGGAGTCCGGCAGGAAACACTGAAGCTTTCTTT
TRBJ2-7 TRBV6-1 TRBD2 - CAEALAGSMSNEQYF TGTGCCGAGGCACTAGCGGGGTCTATGTCGAACGAGCAGTACTTC
TRBJ2-1 TRBV2 - - CASRLGNEQFF TGTGCCAGCAGACTAGGCAATGAGCAGTTCTTC
TRBJ2-2 TRBV5-4 TRBD2 once CASSEEGLAGGIGELFF TGTGCCAGCAGCGAAGAAGGGTTAGCGGGAGGTATCGGGGAGCTGTTTTTT
TRBJ2-1 TRBV7-9 TRBD2 - CASSRTSGSGHNEQFF TGTGCCAGCAGCCGGACTAGCGGGAGTGGGCACAATGAGCAGTTCTTC
TRBJ2-5 TRBV7-9 TRBD1 - CASTPRDSQETQYF TGTGCCAGCACCCCTCGGGACAGCCAAGAGACCCAGTACTTC
TRBJ1-1 TRBV28 - - CASSSSTGEAFF -
TRBJ1-5 TRBV10-1 TRBD1 - CASSTGQATLESSSNQPQHF TGCGCCAGCAGCACTGGACAGGCAACACTTGAGAGTAGTAGCAATCAGCCCCAGCATTTT
TRBJ1-6 TRBV27 - - CASKRGVEYSPLHF TGTGCCAGCAAGAGGGGCGTGGAATACTCACCCCTCCACTTT
TRBJ1-5 TRBV15 TRBD1 - CATSRDGTDNQPQHF TGTGCCACCAGCAGAGACGGGACAGACAATCAGCCCCAGCATTTT
TRBJ2-3 TRBV6-6 - - CASTLPGEDTQYF TGTGCCAGCACTCTTCCAGGGGAAGATACGCAGTATTTT
TRBJ1-3 TRBV28 - - CASSLFGVWSGNTIYF TGTGCCAGCAGTTTATTCGGGGTTTGGTCTGGAAACACCATATATTTT
TRBJ2-2 TRBV29-1 - - CSVDITGELFF TGCAGCGTTGACATCACCGGGGAGCTGTTTTTT